The 15 T cell receptor beta chains presented below share a single source sample, sequenced in a study of blood T cell repertoires in COVID-19 (dated by TCRdb to the early 2020s). Libraries were prepared through the immunoSEQ multiplex PCR assay. Not all clones reach the TCRdb copy of this immuneACCESS table, which keeps in-frame sequences only. Checked studies attribute under half of the gap to unresolved V genes and leave the rest unexplained. The sample table holds around 200,000 clones, of which around 84% were seen once. The leading ten clones occupy less than 4.5% of the sample. Sequenced input: peripheral blood. These receptors all come from a man in his fifties or sixties with acute or convalescent COVID-19.

CDR3 sequence: CASSKCIRETQTGELFF. The DNA for the CDR3 is TGTGCCAGCAGCAAATGTATACGGGAGACGCAGACCGGGGAGCTGTTTTTT. The gene calls are TRBV21-1 and TRBJ2-2; the table's TRBD2 call for D was not verified on the DNA. TRBV21-1 is a documented pseudogene. This CDR3 comprises 17 residues.

The chain couples TRBV18 to TRBJ1-2; D is perhaps TRBD1 (6 bases). The CDR3 totals 13 residues. V lost 6 bases and J lost 2, with 10 bases in between. Germline-derived CDR1 and CDR2 are KGHSH and LQKENI. The CDR3 coding sequence is TGTGCCAGCTCCGGACAGAGAAACTATGGCTACACCTTC. This gives the protein CASSGQRNYGYTF.

CDR3 protein: CASSLGGVDTQYF. DNA of the CDR3: TGTGCCAGCAGCTTGGGGGGGGTGGATACGCAGTATTTT. J is TRBJ2-3 and V is TRBV5-4, with D perhaps TRBD2 (6 bases). There are 13 residues in the CDR3. CDR1 and CDR2 from the germline V gene are SGHNT and YYREEE (reference sequence). Trimming pared 0 bases from V and 6 bases from J, leaving 8 bases between. Variable domain in full (rest from reference TRBV5-4 and TRBJ2-3): ETGVTQSPTHLIKTRGQQVTLRCSSQSGHNTVSWYQQALGQGPQFIFQYYREEENGRGNFPPRFSGLQFPNYSSELNVNALELDDSALYLCASSLGGVDTQYFGPGTRLTVL.

The V call is TRBV13, the J call TRBJ1-2; D is uncertain. Germline loops: CDR1 PRHDT, CDR2 FYEKMQ (reference sequence). V dropped 5 bases and J dropped 6 bases, with 19 bases sitting between them. The CDR3 is made up of 15 amino acids. CDR3 sequence (DNA): TGTGCCAGCAGCCGAAAACCAACCGGGGAGGATGGCTACACCTTC. Its translation: CASSRKPTGEDGYTF.

This clone came up a few times. J is TRBJ2-5 and V is TRBV20-1; the D is unclear. Per germline, CDR1 DFQATT and CDR2 SNEGSKA (reference sequence). V was cut by 3 bases and J by 0 bases, with 2 bases left in between. The CDR3 sequence is 11 residues long. CDR3 in amino acids: CSASDQETQYF. CDR3 nucleotide sequence: TGCAGTGCTAGCGACCAAGAGACCCAGTACTTC.

This clone was recorded only once. CDR3 sequence (DNA): TGTGCCAGCAGCTACCTGGGCCAACGCGACACTGAAGCTTTCTTT. This encodes CASSYLGQRDTEAFF. The chain recombines TRBV9 with TRBJ1-1; D is ambiguous. CDR1 and CDR2 (germline): SGDLS, YYNGEE. The CDR3 totals 15 residues. Trimming shortened V by 4 bases and J by 3 bases, and 16 bases separated the two germline ends.

The genes are TRBV7-3 and TRBJ1-6; 7 nucleotides align to TRBD1. Germline-derived CDR1 and CDR2 are SGHTA and FQGTGA. V shed 4 bases and J 5 bases; nucleotides not matched to a gene: 14. The CDR3 totals 18 residues. The CDR3 here is CASSSWDSRAANNSPLHF. In DNA form, the CDR3 reads TGTGCCAGCAGCTCCTGGGACAGCCGAGCCGCTAATAATTCACCCCTCCACTTT.

The chain carries TRBV11-2 and TRBJ1-2, with a weak D call TRBD1 (5 bases). V was cut by 3 bases and J by 2 bases, with 7 bases left in between. Germline assignment: CDR1 SGHAT and CDR2 FQNNGV. The CDR3 covers 13 residues. In DNA, the CDR3 is TGTGCCAGCAGCTTTGACAGCAACTATGGCTACACCTTC. It is translated as CASSFDSNYGYTF.

The CDR3 nucleotides are TGTGCCAGCAGCTTTAGCATGAACACTGAAGCTTTCTTT. Its translation is CASSFSMNTEAFF. V is TRBV7-9 and J is TRBJ1-1; no reliable D call. Trimming cost V 3 bases and J 0 bases, with 5 bases left between them. The CDR3 consists of 13 residues. Germline V gene sequence: CDR1 SEHNR, CDR2 FQNEAQ (reference sequence).

J is TRBJ1-6 and V is TRBV7-2; D might be TRBD1 (5 bases). The V gene lost 5 bases and the J gene lost 3 bases, with 11 bases spanning the gap. Germline CDR1 is SGHTA and CDR2 is FQGNSA. The CDR3 has 15 residues. As DNA, the CDR3 is TGTGCCAGCAGCACGGGAGACAGCTATAATTCACCCCTCCACTTT. Its protein is CASSTGDSYNSPLHF. Looking up the rest from reference TRBV7-2 and TRBJ1-6 gives the full variable domain: GAGVSQSPSNKVTEKGKDVELRCDPISGHTALYWYRQSLGQGLEFLIYFQGNSAPDKSGLPSDRFSAERTGGSVSTLTIQRTQQEDSAVYLCASSTGDSYNSPLHFGNGTRLTVT.

The V call is TRBV7-9, the J call TRBJ2-7; tentative D call: TRBD2 (5 bases). The length of the CDR3 is 16 residues. Germline CDR1 SEHNR, CDR2 FQNEAQ (reference sequence). V dropped 1 base and J dropped 3 bases, with 16 bases sitting between them. The CDR3: CASSLVGWQTNYEQYF. The CDR3 DNA reads TGTGCCAGCAGCTTAGTTGGGTGGCAGACTAACTACGAGCAGTACTTC.

The V gene is TRBV6-1, the J gene TRBJ1-1; D remains ambiguous. The V gene's germline CDR1 is MNHNS and CDR2 SASEGT. Trimming stripped 3 bases from V and 2 bases from J, with 7 bases between. CDR3 size: 13 residues. Written as DNA, the CDR3 is TGTGCCAGCAGTGATCAGGTAAACACTGAAGCTTTCTTT. It codes for CASSDQVNTEAFF.

This chain links TRBV5-1 with TRBJ2-2; the match to TRBD1 covers 11 bases. V dropped 4 bases and J dropped 5; count of bases not matched to a gene: 13. Germline V lookup: CDR1 SGHRS, CDR2 YFSETQ. CDR3 size: 18 residues. The CDR3 region is CASSPAPGQGARTGELFF. The CDR3 nucleotides are TGCGCCAGCAGCCCCGCCCCCGGACAGGGGGCGCGAACCGGGGAGCTGTTTTTT.

This chain connects TRBV18 to TRBJ1-2, with unresolved D. This CDR3 region has 17 residues. CDR1 and CDR2 from the germline V gene are KGHSH and LQKENI. Trimming left V 2 bases short and J 2 bases short, with 18 bases between. The CDR3 DNA reads TGTGCCAGCTCACCAATCGTTGAGGCCACCAAGAACTATGGCTACACCTTC. Protein sequence: CASSPIVEATKNYGYTF. Looking up the rest from reference TRBV18 and TRBJ1-2 gives the full variable domain: NAGVMQNPRHLVRRRGQEARLRCSPMKGHSHVYWYRQLPEEGLKFMVYLQKENIIDESGMPKERFSAEFPKEGPSILRIQQVVRGDSAAYFCASSPIVEATKNYGYTFGSGTRLTVV.

This chain links TRBV30 with TRBJ1-5; TRBD1 might be the D (6 bases). Germline values: CDR1 GTSNPN, CDR2 SVGIG (reference sequence). CDR3 length: 15 amino acids. With 0 bases removed from V and 7 bases from J, the gap between germline ends came to 16 bases. The CDR3 bases are TGTGCCTGGAGTGTAAAGGACAGCGGCAGGCAGCCCCAGCATTTT. Its protein product is CAWSVKDSGRQPQHF.